The 19 T cell receptor beta chains listed next were all sequenced from one sample in a study of cytomegalovirus exposure and HLA in healthy donors. Primers for the PCR totalled 60 Vbeta and 13 Jbeta. Only in-frame clones appear in the TCRdb table, and some are missing; sequencing was by immunoSEQ multiplex PCR. There are more than 80,000 clones in the sample; around 83% occur only once, and approximately 3.7% lies in the top ten. Sequencing was carried out using PBMCs. Receptors were obtained from a female donor in good health and CMV-seropositive.

The rearrangement joins TRBV5-1 to TRBJ1-6, with 10 bases lining up with TRBD1. The CDR3 has 15 amino acids. Germline V CDR1 and CDR2: SGHRS, YFSETQ. Unmatched junction bases numbered 5, after V lost 2 bases and J lost 9 bases. The CDR3 is CASSFGTGVASPLHF. CDR3 nucleotide sequence: TGCGCCAGCAGCTTCGGGACAGGGGTAGCTTCACCCCTCCACTTT.

The chain uses TRBV4-2 and TRBJ2-2; TRBD1 agrees at 8 bases. This CDR3 is 14 amino acids long. Losses at the gene ends were 2 bases for V and 7 bases for J; bases not matched to a gene: 3. The germline CDR1 and CDR2 sequences are LGHNA and YNFKEQ. CDR3 amino acids: CASSQTGGNGELFF. The CDR3 coding sequence is TGTGCCAGCAGCCAAACAGGGGGGAACGGGGAGCTGTTTTTT.

The chain combines TRBV7-9 with TRBJ1-3, with 8 bases aligning to TRBD1. This CDR3 has 17 amino acids. Trimming removed 0 bases from V and 1 base from J; junction bases left unmatched: 5. From germline, CDR1 is SEHNR and CDR2 FQNEAQ (reference sequence). The CDR3 loop is CASSLAQGARSGNTIYF. DNA for the CDR3: TGTGCCAGCAGCTTAGCCCAGGGGGCGCGATCTGGAAACACCATATATTTT.

The chain has TRBV5-4 and TRBJ2-5, with 7 positions matching TRBD1. This CDR3 contains 14 residues. Losses at the gene ends were 0 bases for V and 2 bases for J; bases not matched to a gene: 1. Per germline, CDR1 SGHNT and CDR2 YYREEE (reference sequence). The CDR3 loop reads CASSLAGGQETQYF. In DNA form, the CDR3 reads TGTGCCAGCAGCTTGGCAGGGGGTCAAGAGACCCAGTACTTC.

This clone appeared a single time. The rearrangement joins TRBV5-6 to TRBJ2-7; TRBD2 aligns across 8 bases. Germline V lookup: CDR1 SGHDT, CDR2 YYEEEE. The V segment lost 5 bases and the J segment 0 bases; nucleotides outside the gene matches: 10. The CDR3 runs to 16 residues. CDR3: CASSFFVLAGSYEQYF. CDR3 bases: TGTGCCAGCAGTTTCTTCGTGCTAGCGGGCTCCTACGAGCAGTACTTC.

As to this clone: One end of the junction does not line up with germline, which may come from a read error. The chain has TRBV6-6 and TRBJ1-2; TRBD1 is a possible D gene (5 bases). The CDR3 length is 14 residues. Per the germline V gene, CDR1 is MNHNY and CDR2 is SVGAGI (reference sequence). Here the CDR3 DNA reads TGTGCCAGCACCACCGGCGGGCAGGGAGGTGGCTACCCCTTC. Encoded protein: CASTTGGQGGGYPF.

The chain combines TRBV5-6 with TRBJ2-7; D is possibly TRBD2 (6 bases). CDR3 length: 12 amino acids. CDR1 is SGHDT, CDR2 YYEEEE, per germline. The V end lost 2 bases, the J end lost 4 bases, and 7 bases lay between the germline ends. The CDR3 coding sequence is TGTGCCAGCAGCTTAGGACTATACGAGCAGTACTTC. It encodes CASSLGLYEQYF.

The chain couples TRBV5-5 to TRBJ1-1; TRBD1 agrees at 12 bases. Germline CDR1 and CDR2: SGHKS and YYEKEE (reference sequence). With 4 bases clipped from V and 0 bases from J, the junction kept 4 bases outside the gene matches. CDR3 length equals 16 residues. The DNA for the CDR3 is TGTGCCAGCAGCCCGGGACAGGGGGCTATGAACACTGAAGCTTTCTTT. Translated, it gives CASSPGQGAMNTEAFF.

The chain has TRBV10-3 and TRBJ1-1; 11 bases align to TRBD1. Looked up from germline, CDR1 is ENHRY and CDR2 is SYGVKD. J was trimmed by 1 base and V by 6 bases; bases with no gene match: 4. The CDR3 contains 15 residues. This CDR3 reads CAIRGQGGPNTEAFF. For the CDR3, the DNA is TGTGCCATCAGGGGACAGGGGGGGCCGAACACTGAAGCTTTCTTT.

This rearrangement joins TRBV2 to TRBJ2-7; 8 bases map to TRBD1. V was clipped by 4 bases and J by 3 bases; unmatched bases: 5. CDR3 size: 14 residues. Per the germline V gene, CDR1 is SNHLY and CDR2 is FYNNEI. The CDR3 coding sequence is TGTGCCAGCAGTGTCACAGGGGGAGGCTACGAGCAGTACTTC. The encoded protein is CASSVTGGGYEQYF.

The chain is built from TRBV6-6 and TRBJ1-2; D might be TRBD1 (5 bases). The CDR3 totals 12 residues. The germline V gene has CDR1 MNHNY and CDR2 SVGAGI (reference sequence). Trimming took off 2 bases at V and 5 bases at J, with 6 bases between the two ends. CDR3 sequence (DNA): TGTGCCAGCAGTTACGGGACTTATGGCTACACCTTC. This codes for CASSYGTYGYTF.

The chain couples TRBV10-2 to TRBJ1-3; TRBD1 aligns across 7 bases. The CDR3 covers 15 residues. Losses at the gene ends were 6 bases for V and 4 bases for J; bases not matched to a gene: 9. In germline, CDR1 is WSHSY, CDR2 SAAADI. In DNA, the CDR3 is TGCGCCAGCAGGGCACAGGGGTGGAAAGGAAACACCATATATTTT. This codes for CASRAQGWKGNTIYF.

The chain recombines TRBV25-1 with TRBJ2-2; possible D gene TRBD2, 5 bases. The CDR3 length is 16 residues. Trimming removed 3 bases at V and 7 bases at J, with 18 bases between. Germline V CDR1 and CDR2: MGHDK, SYGVNS. CDR3 region: CASSDVASLAGGELFF. CDR3 coding DNA: TGTGCCAGCAGTGACGTAGCGAGCCTAGCTGGCGGGGAGCTGTTTTTT.

The chain is built from TRBV20-1 and TRBJ2-7; D not resolved. The CDR3 consists of 10 residues. The V end was cut by 3 bases, the J end by 7 bases, with 7 bases between. Germline V gene sequence: CDR1 DFQATT, CDR2 SNEGSKA (reference sequence). The CDR3: CSASRVEQYF. DNA for the CDR3: TGCAGTGCTAGCCGGGTGGAGCAGTACTTC.

This clone showed up just a few times. This chain joins TRBV10-3 and TRBJ1-2; D is possibly TRBD1 (6 bases). The CDR3 sequence is 13 residues long. Germline lookup yields CDR1 ENHRY and CDR2 SYGVKD. V was trimmed by 4 bases and J by 8 bases, leaving 14 bases between them. In nucleotides, the CDR3 is TGTGCCATCAGTGTTATGACAAGGGGGGGCTACACCTTC. Translated, it gives CAISVMTRGGYTF.

This chain uses TRBV6-5 with TRBJ2-5, with 8 bases identical to TRBD1. Judging by the DNA end, TRBJ2-7 fits better; the J call may be wrong. This CDR3 spans 14 amino acids. Germline CDR1 and CDR2: MNHEY and SVGAGI. The DNA for the CDR3 is TGTGCCAGCAGTTACGGGACAGGACCCTACGAGCAGTACTTC. It translates to CASSYGTGPYEQYF.

The chain joins TRBV28 to TRBJ2-7, with 7 bases aligning to TRBD1. The germline gives CDR1 MDHEN, CDR2 SYDVKM. Germline trimming cut 5 bases from V and 0 bases from J; bases unmatched to any gene: 7. The CDR3 runs to 15 residues. The CDR3 region has the DNA TGTGCCAGCAGTCTGCCCGGGACAGTCTCCTACGAGCAGTACTTC. Its translation: CASSLPGTVSYEQYF. Complete variable domain (other parts from reference TRBV28 and TRBJ2-7): DVKVTQSSRYLVKRTGEKVFLECVQDMDHENMFWYRQDPGLGLRLIYFSYDVKMKEKGDIPEGYSVSREKKERFSLILESASTNQTSMYLCASSLPGTVSYEQYFGPGTRLTVT.

This chain connects TRBV10-3 to TRBJ2-7, with a weak D call TRBD2 (6 bases). This CDR3 comprises 14 residues. Trimming removed 3 bases from V and 3 bases from J, with 12 bases in between. Germline V gene data show CDR1 as ENHRY and CDR2 as SYGVKD. DNA for the CDR3: TGTGCCATCAGTGATAATAAGGAGGGCTACGAGCAGTACTTC. It translates to CAISDNKEGYEQYF.

Here the CDR3 DNA reads TGTGCCAGCAGCCCGGGGGGCAGGGCAGAGACCCAGTACTTC. Translated, it gives CASSPGGRAETQYF. The chain has TRBV9 and TRBJ2-5, with a possible D match to TRBD2 (7 bases). The germline V and J ends were trimmed by 4 bases and 4 bases, with 14 bases remaining between them. The CDR3 totals 14 residues. Germline CDR1 reads SGDLS; CDR2 reads YYNGEE.